The rows below give T cell receptor beta chains drawn from one sample of a study of human T cells and chemical hapten exposure. A single record per CDR3 protein comes from TCRdb applying MiXCR to the RACE reads. The table has a few hundred thousand distinct CDR3 sequences, just under 6.5% seen once. Sequencing used whole blood, obtained in connection with sensitization to the hapten diphenylcyclopropenone (DPC). Receptor source: a young woman with alopecia areata. Some clones in this sample may be carry-over from other donors' samples. CDR3s leave out the opening cysteine and the closing phenylalanine or tryptophan. Each record gives: clone size, V gene, CDR3 protein. Clone size is given for some rows only: seen once, a few or many times, or a class if the clone is expanded.

- | TRBV13 | ASSLGPSGGANEQF
many | TRBV7-2 | ASSRDREKLF
many | TRBV27 | ASSLVGPNTEAF
- | TRBV12-3/TRBV12-4 | ASSLQVEGYT
many | TRBV20-1 | SARAYGTGPYEQY
many | TRBV7-2 | ASSWDGTSGPF
few | TRBV7-3 | ASSWTSGQTQY
many | TRBV6-2/TRBV6-3 | ASSPRPTGMNTEAF
few | TRBV28 | ASSYLQRVLEPSGNTIY
- | TRBV7-9 | ASRDPGQGYYNEQF
few | TRBV2 | ASSEIASANEKLF
many | TRBV28 | ASSSTGLAGGRSTDTQY
- | TRBV2 | ASSRFRDNSPLH
many | TRBV5-1 | ASSQGPPPEDTQY
- | TRBV15 | ATSRDILGGEQF
once | TRBV6-6 | ASISFEGGSETQY
many | TRBV29-1 | SVAKVIKGTEAF
few | TRBV7-9 | ASSLDQDRAQPQH
few | TRBV4-2 | ASSQDGGQAYEQY
few | TRBV5-1 | ASRLSGSLDTQY
few | TRBV7-3 | ASSTGLATEQF
few | TRBV4-2 | ASSHLQLSSPLH
many | TRBV7-9 | ASSPLGQGKDSPLH
few | TRBV12-3/TRBV12-4 | ASSDDRATEAF
many | TRBV7-8 | ASSLALTSGGPQGTQY
few | TRBV4-1 | ASSHRRVKSLQETQY
few | TRBV10-3 | AIGGQPPTEAF
few | TRBV5-6 | ASSLELASGGASADTQY
- | TRBV7-2 | ASSLIGGDYTEAF
many | TRBV20-1 | SAILPGGEAF
few | TRBV13 | ASSSFGTSVYNEQF
many | TRBV7-2 | ASSLVSSSNYGYT
many | TRBV6-5 | ASGPSNEGEKLF
few | TRBV9 | ASSRQGTGASTDTQY
- | TRBV13 | ASSLGLSGGPDTQY
many | TRBV6-6 | ASSPSGNYGYT
- | TRBV5-1 | ASSLERDQDRRKQY
few | TRBV5-4 | ASSLLSSSYEQY
- | TRBV20-1 | SARDGGGDTQY
many | TRBV7-3 | ASSPGSGTQY
many | TRBV4-2 | ASSQDWRTWNEKLF
many | TRBV27 | ASSLRDRLNTGELF
many | TRBV20-1 | SVTTGQTYEQY